This TCR beta chain was profiled in a study of blood T cell repertoires in COVID-19. As originally analysed: Estimated nucleated cell counts came from reference gene primer amplification. The protocol was immunoSEQ multiplex PCR, while the TCRdb copy is restricted to in-frame clones and leaves out a portion. Clone size and V and J calls were adopted from that table, with D and trimming inferred from the DNA. The table shows about 250,000 clones, with about 90% occurring only once. V gave up 0 bases and J gave up 2 bases; unmatched junction bases: 1. Germline V CDR1 and CDR2: SGHRS, YFSETQ. This CDR3 spans 16 amino acids.

The sequencing input was peripheral blood. The chain combines TRBV5-1 with TRBJ2-7; 14 bases match TRBD2. The origin of this receptor is a man older than 75 with acute or convalescent COVID-19. This CDR3 reads CASSLGTSGGTYEQYF. For the CDR3, the DNA is TGCGCCAGCAGCTTGGGGACTAGCGGGGGGACCTACGAGCAGTACTTC.